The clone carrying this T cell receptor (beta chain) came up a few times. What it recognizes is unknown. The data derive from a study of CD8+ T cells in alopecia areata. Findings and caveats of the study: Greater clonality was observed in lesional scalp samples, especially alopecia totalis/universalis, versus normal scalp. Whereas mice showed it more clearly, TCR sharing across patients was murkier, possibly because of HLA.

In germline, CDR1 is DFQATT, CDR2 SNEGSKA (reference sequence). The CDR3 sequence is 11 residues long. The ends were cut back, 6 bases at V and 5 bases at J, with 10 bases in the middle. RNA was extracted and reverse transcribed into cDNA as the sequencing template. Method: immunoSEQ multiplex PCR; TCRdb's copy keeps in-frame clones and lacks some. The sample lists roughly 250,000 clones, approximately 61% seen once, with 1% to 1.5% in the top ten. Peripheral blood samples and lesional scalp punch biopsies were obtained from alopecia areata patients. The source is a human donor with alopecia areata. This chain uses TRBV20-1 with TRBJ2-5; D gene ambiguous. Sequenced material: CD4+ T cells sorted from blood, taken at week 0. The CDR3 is CSANPLETQYF. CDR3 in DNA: TGCAGTGCGAACCCGCTCGAGACCCAGTACTTC.